The clone carrying this TCR beta chain was recorded a few times. The target antigen is unknown. The sample comes from a study of spatial heterogeneity in lung cancer. Whole-study context: Sequence detection consistently recorded a greater number of beta-chain than alpha-chain sequences. The study observed each unique TCR and UMI combination more than ten times on average in raw reads. Study-wide results and limits: At resection, ubiquitous expanded tumor TCRs appeared in blood more than at follow-up.

This CDR3 region has 13 residues. Germline CDR1 reads MNHNY; CDR2 reads SVGAGI (reference sequence). Trimming shortened V by 2 bases and J by 4 bases, and 5 bases separated the two germline ends. Regarding time point: sample taken at primary tumor resection. Unsorted whole RNA samples from tumor, nontumor lung or frozen PBMC were sequenced. Samples were obtained from approximately 76 donors, all untreated early-stage non-small cell lung cancer patients. TCRdb independently ran MiXCR on the 5' RACE reads; one entry per CDR3 protein. The table lists 20,000 to 25,000 distinct CDR3 sequences, roughly 4.2% of them singletons, with 6.5% to 9% in the top ten.

The TCR originated in a male donor with early-stage non-small cell lung cancer. The chain uses TRBV6-6 and TRBJ1-4; no definite D call. Source: PBMCs, taken at surgery. The CDR3 is CASSYHRNEKLFF. CDR3 DNA sequence: TGTGCCAGCAGTTACCACCGTAATGAAAAACTGTTTTTT.